A selection of T cell receptor beta chains follows, all from one sample in a study of CXCR3-negative and CXCR3-positive naive CD8 T cells. TCRdb reanalyzed the 5' RACE reads and collapses them to one entry per CDR3 protein, without DNA. This table lists some 130,000 distinct CDR3 sequences. Sample: naive CXCR3+ CD8+ T cells from blood. The origin of the receptors is a human donor in good health. Some clones in this sample may be carry-over from other donors' samples. The CDR3 runs from the conserved cysteine through the conserved F or W. Each record gives: J gene, V gene, CDR3 length, CDR3 protein.

J gene: TRBJ2-2; V gene: TRBV5-1; CDR3 length: 14; CDR3 protein: CASREGQDTGELFF
J gene: TRBJ1-5; V gene: TRBV4-3; CDR3 length: 15; CDR3 protein: CASSQDSGGNQPQHF
J gene: TRBJ1-1; V gene: TRBV11-3; CDR3 length: 13; CDR3 protein: CASSSDPNEGAFF
J gene: TRBJ1-2; V gene: TRBV19; CDR3 length: 15; CDR3 protein: CASSVGTGTNYGYTF
J gene: TRBJ2-4; V gene: TRBV2; CDR3 length: 14; CDR3 protein: CASSGDRWQNIQYF
J gene: TRBJ1-4; V gene: TRBV25-1; CDR3 length: 14; CDR3 protein: CASSDSALGEKLFF
J gene: TRBJ2-7; V gene: TRBV4-3; CDR3 length: 15; CDR3 protein: CASSQDDEDTYEQYF
J gene: TRBJ2-7; V gene: TRBV11-2; CDR3 length: 13; CDR3 protein: CASSLADGYEQYF
J gene: TRBJ2-7; V gene: TRBV5-4; CDR3 length: 14; CDR3 protein: CASSLFGLTYEQYF
J gene: TRBJ2-7; V gene: TRBV18; CDR3 length: 15; CDR3 protein: CASSPGAGDSYEQYF
J gene: TRBJ2-7; V gene: TRBV20-1; CDR3 length: 13; CDR3 protein: CGASPGPSYEQYF
J gene: TRBJ1-1; V gene: TRBV2; CDR3 length: 15; CDR3 protein: CAIHRGKDLNTEAFF
J gene: TRBJ2-2; V gene: TRBV21-1; CDR3 length: 18; CDR3 protein: CASSKRGPGWPNTGELFF
J gene: TRBJ1-1; V gene: TRBV12-3/TRBV12-4; CDR3 length: 14; CDR3 protein: CASSFGGEVPEAFF
J gene: TRBJ2-7; V gene: TRBV29-1; CDR3 length: 13; CDR3 protein: CSVRPSEAYEQYF
J gene: TRBJ2-2; V gene: TRBV7-9; CDR3 length: 15; CDR3 protein: CASSSQGETTGELFF
J gene: TRBJ2-7; V gene: TRBV15; CDR3 length: 14; CDR3 protein: CATSSRTASYEQYF
J gene: TRBJ2-5; V gene: TRBV29-1; CDR3 length: 13; CDR3 protein: CSVLRQGWETQYF
J gene: TRBJ1-2; V gene: TRBV29-1; CDR3 length: 15; CDR3 protein: CNAGHPGDTGYGYTF
J gene: TRBJ2-2; V gene: TRBV20-1; CDR3 length: 15; CDR3 protein: CSARDWGTPTGELFF
J gene: TRBJ2-7; V gene: TRBV24-1; CDR3 length: 16; CDR3 protein: CATSAARKGRGNEQYF
J gene: TRBJ1-2; V gene: TRBV4-3; CDR3 length: 15; CDR3 protein: CASSQNGAEGRGYTF
J gene: TRBJ1-3; V gene: TRBV4-3; CDR3 length: 16; CDR3 protein: CASSQDTGGSGNTIYF
J gene: TRBJ2-7; V gene: TRBV4-1; CDR3 length: 13; CDR3 protein: CASSPDRAYEQYF
J gene: TRBJ2-3; V gene: TRBV27; CDR3 length: 14; CDR3 protein: CASSLVTTSDTQYF
J gene: TRBJ2-1; V gene: TRBV5-1; CDR3 length: 18; CDR3 protein: CASSPGTSGRTSYNEQFF
J gene: TRBJ2-5; V gene: TRBV10-2; CDR3 length: 14; CDR3 protein: CASSESGIQETQYF
J gene: TRBJ2-2; V gene: TRBV7-2; CDR3 length: 15; CDR3 protein: CASSLILSYTGELFF
J gene: TRBJ1-2; V gene: TRBV13; CDR3 length: 18; CDR3 protein: CASSQGRQGAGFNYGYTF
J gene: TRBJ2-3; V gene: TRBV15; CDR3 length: 17; CDR3 protein: CATSRDASGSRTDTQYF
J gene: TRBJ1-1; V gene: TRBV7-9; CDR3 length: 12; CDR3 protein: CASSFESFEAFF
J gene: TRBJ2-7; V gene: TRBV25-1; CDR3 length: 13; CDR3 protein: CASSESLAGEQYF
J gene: TRBJ2-4; V gene: TRBV25-1; CDR3 length: 16; CDR3 protein: CASSELGPGAENIQYF
J gene: TRBJ2-4; V gene: TRBV14; CDR3 length: 16; CDR3 protein: CASSFHRQIAKNIQYF
J gene: TRBJ2-4; V gene: TRBV7-2; CDR3 length: 15; CDR3 protein: CASSSPGQPQNIQYF
J gene: TRBJ2-2; V gene: TRBV29-1; CDR3 length: 14; CDR3 protein: CSVEVPGPTGELFF
J gene: TRBJ2-7; V gene: TRBV7-9; CDR3 length: 12; CDR3 protein: CASSKTGYEQYF
J gene: TRBJ1-1; V gene: TRBV19; CDR3 length: 14; CDR3 protein: CASSIVQANTEAFF
J gene: TRBJ2-7; V gene: TRBV29-1; CDR3 length: 14; CDR3 protein: CSVDPGTGGYEQYF
J gene: TRBJ2-7; V gene: TRBV14; CDR3 length: 15; CDR3 protein: CASSQDWGVSYEQYF
J gene: TRBJ2-7; V gene: TRBV28; CDR3 length: 15; CDR3 protein: CASSSRTGSAYEQYF
J gene: TRBJ2-1; V gene: TRBV30; CDR3 length: 14; CDR3 protein: CAWMPHTLRNEQFF
J gene: TRBJ2-7; V gene: TRBV12-3/TRBV12-4; CDR3 length: 15; CDR3 protein: CASSLSGTSGNEQYF
J gene: TRBJ1-1; V gene: TRBV6-6; CDR3 length: 14; CDR3 protein: CASLLGGMNTEAFF
J gene: TRBJ2-1; V gene: TRBV7-8; CDR3 length: 16; CDR3 protein: CASSLEGSGSNNEQFF
J gene: TRBJ1-1; V gene: TRBV29-1; CDR3 length: 16; CDR3 protein: CSVPILAGAPYTEAFF
J gene: TRBJ2-1; V gene: TRBV27; CDR3 length: 17; CDR3 protein: CASKIAGGRFSYNEQFF
J gene: TRBJ2-6; V gene: TRBV4-3; CDR3 length: 16; CDR3 protein: CASSQGRTSGANVLTF
J gene: TRBJ2-1; V gene: TRBV15; CDR3 length: 14; CDR3 protein: CATSRVPVSGEQFF
J gene: TRBJ2-5; V gene: TRBV20-1; CDR3 length: 14; CDR3 protein: CSALTSGGKETQYF
J gene: TRBJ1-1; V gene: TRBV29-1; CDR3 length: 15; CDR3 protein: CSIRGTGDRNTEAFF
J gene: TRBJ2-1; V gene: TRBV4-1; CDR3 length: 17; CDR3 protein: CASSQDKLGNSIDEQFF
J gene: TRBJ2-1; V gene: TRBV11-2; CDR3 length: 15; CDR3 protein: CASDSLNLRDNEQFF
J gene: TRBJ2-5; V gene: TRBV12-3/TRBV12-4; CDR3 length: 13; CDR3 protein: CASSLLRDETQYF
J gene: TRBJ2-7; V gene: TRBV3-1; CDR3 length: 15; CDR3 protein: CASSQEGTPTIEQYF
J gene: TRBJ2-7; V gene: TRBV25-1; CDR3 length: 14; CDR3 protein: CASSSSTEIYEQYF
J gene: TRBJ2-7; V gene: TRBV6-6; CDR3 length: 14; CDR3 protein: CASSYSPESYEQYF
J gene: TRBJ1-5; V gene: TRBV7-9; CDR3 length: 14; CDR3 protein: CASSLGASNQPQHF